This T cell receptor beta chain emerged from a study of blood T cell repertoires in COVID-19. Deletions cut 5 bases from V and 2 bases from J, with 10 bases between. The CDR3 sequence is 14 residues long. Germline lookup yields CDR1 SGHAT and CDR2 FQNNGV. TCRdb's table, derived via immunoSEQ multiplex PCR, lists solely in-frame clones and lacks some. The sample carries approximately 52,000 clones, 89% recorded once. The chain employs TRBV11-2 and TRBJ1-3, with D perhaps matching TRBD1 (6 bases). This TCR came from a man in his sixties with active COVID-19. The sample taken for sequencing was peripheral blood. The CDR3 protein is CASSARDTGNTIYF. The CDR3 DNA sequence: TGTGCCAGCAGCGCCCGGGACACTGGAAACACCATATATTTT.